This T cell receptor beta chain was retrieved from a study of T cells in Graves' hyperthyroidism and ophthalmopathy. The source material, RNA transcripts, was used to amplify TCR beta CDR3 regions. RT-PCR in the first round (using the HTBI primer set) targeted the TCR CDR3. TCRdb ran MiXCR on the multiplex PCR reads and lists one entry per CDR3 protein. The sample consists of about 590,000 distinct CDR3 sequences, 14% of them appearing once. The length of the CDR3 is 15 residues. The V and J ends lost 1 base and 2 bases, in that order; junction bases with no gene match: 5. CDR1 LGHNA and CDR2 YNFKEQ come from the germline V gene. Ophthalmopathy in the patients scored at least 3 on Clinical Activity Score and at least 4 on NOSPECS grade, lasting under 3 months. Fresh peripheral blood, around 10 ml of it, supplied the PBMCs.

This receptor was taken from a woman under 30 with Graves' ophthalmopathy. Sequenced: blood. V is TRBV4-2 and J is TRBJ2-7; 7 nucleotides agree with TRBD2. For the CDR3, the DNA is TGTGCCAGCAGCCAAGGAACTAGCGCGGCCTACGAGCAGTACTTC. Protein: CASSQGTSAAYEQYF.